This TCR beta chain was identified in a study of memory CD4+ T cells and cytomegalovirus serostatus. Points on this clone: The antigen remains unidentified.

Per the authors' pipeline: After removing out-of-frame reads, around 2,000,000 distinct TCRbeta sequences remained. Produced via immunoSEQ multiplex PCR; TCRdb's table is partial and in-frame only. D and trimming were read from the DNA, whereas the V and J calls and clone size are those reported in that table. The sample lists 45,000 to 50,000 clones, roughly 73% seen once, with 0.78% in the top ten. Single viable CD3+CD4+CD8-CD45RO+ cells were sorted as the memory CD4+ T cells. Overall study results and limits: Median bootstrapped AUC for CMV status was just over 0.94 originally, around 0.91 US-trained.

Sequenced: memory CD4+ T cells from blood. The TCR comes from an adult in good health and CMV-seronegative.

The CDR3 sequence: CASTGTGEPEAFF. The CDR3 DNA is TGCGCCAGCACCGGGACAGGGGAACCTGAAGCTTTCTTT. This sequence joins TRBV4-1 and TRBJ1-1; 10 bases match TRBD1. Unmatched junction bases numbered 5, after V lost 7 bases and J lost 6 bases. The CDR3 extends over 13 amino acids. The germline gives CDR1 MGHRA, CDR2 YSYEKL.